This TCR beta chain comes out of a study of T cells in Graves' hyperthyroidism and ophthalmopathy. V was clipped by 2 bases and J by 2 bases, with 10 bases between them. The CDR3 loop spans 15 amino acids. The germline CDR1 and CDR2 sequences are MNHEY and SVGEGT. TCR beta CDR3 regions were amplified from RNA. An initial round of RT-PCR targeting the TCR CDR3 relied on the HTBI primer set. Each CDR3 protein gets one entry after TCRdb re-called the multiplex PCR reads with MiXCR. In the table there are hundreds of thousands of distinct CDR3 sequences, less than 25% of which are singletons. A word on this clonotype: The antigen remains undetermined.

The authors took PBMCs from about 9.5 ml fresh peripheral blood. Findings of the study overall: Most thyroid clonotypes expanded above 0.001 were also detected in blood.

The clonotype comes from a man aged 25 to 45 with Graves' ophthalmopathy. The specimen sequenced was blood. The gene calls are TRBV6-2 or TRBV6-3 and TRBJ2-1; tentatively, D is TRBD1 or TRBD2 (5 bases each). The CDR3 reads CASSYRDGAYNEQFF. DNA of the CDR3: TGTGCCAGCAGTTACCGGGACGGAGCCTACAATGAGCAGTTCTTC.